This T cell receptor beta chain was sequenced in a study of OX40 agonist ivuxolimab in advanced cancers. Study background: Those treated in dose escalation had hepatocellular carcinoma, melanoma, renal cell cancer or head and neck cancer.

TCRdb's copy holds only in-frame clones and misses some; the assay was immunoSEQ multiplex PCR. Of 25,000 to 40,000 clones listed, about 87% were seen once; the top ten hold roughly 25%. Per the germline V gene, CDR1 is SGHNT and CDR2 is YYREEE (reference sequence). This CDR3 has 13 amino acids. V lost 2 bases to trimming and J lost 2 bases, with 6 bases between them. The source was CD4+ or CD8+ T cells sorted from blood, collected in a trial of the OX40 agonist ivuxolimab. The rearrangement links TRBV5-4 to TRBJ2-3; TRBD1 might be the D (5 bases). This TCR was sampled from an adult with an advanced solid tumor such as melanoma, head and neck, liver or kidney cancer. CDR3 loop: CASSFRATDTQYF. CDR3 nucleotide sequence: TGTGCCAGCAGCTTCAGGGCCACAGATACGCAGTATTTT.